This T cell receptor beta chain was identified in a study of T cell repertoires in cytomegalovirus infection (dated by TCRdb to between 2018 and 2021). Turning to the overall study: The HLA type of each donor mattered for the analysis, because public TCR beta signatures pointed to carriage of CMV infection along with the matching HLA type.

V ends up 2 bases short and J 5 bases short, with an unmatched junction base count of 5. CDR1 and CDR2 are read off the germline V gene (reference sequence) as SEHNR and FQNEAQ. From its cysteine to its phenylalanine, the CDR3 spans 14 amino acids. Only the CDR3 part of the read is kept: 42 bases, read in frame from the first base. About this clonotype: The antigen it binds to is not known. No clone much larger than this one lies a single base away; base qualities are absent.

Instrument on record: Illumina HiSeq 1500. Starting from the raw public reads, TCRdb applied fastp trimming at Q25, assembled clones with MiXCR and retained in-frame beta chains. Each CDR3 protein appears once, grouped with its most common genes and DNA. The sample has more than 150,000 distinct CDR3 sequences on record, roughly a fifth of them singletons. The ten largest clones capture approximately 3% of the sample. Study-wide findings and limitations: Cumulative frequency of public TCR beta family members discriminated carriers of CMV infection plus the relevant HLA type in this cohort and an independent roughly 320-donor cohort. The ex vivo response was dominated by HLA-C-restricted CMV-specific TCR beta clonotypes, which also provided the single most frequent clonotype in two of eight donors.

Sequencing used PBMCs. The chain is encoded by TRBV7-9 joined to TRBJ2-7; 8 central nucleotides agree with TRBD2. This TCR came from a human donor in good health (CMV status not recorded). Some clones in this sample may be carry-over from other donors' samples. This receptor carries the CDR3 CASSLQREFDEQYF. The sequence in DNA is TGTGCCAGCAGCTTACAGCGGGAGTTCGACGAGCAGTACTTC.